Presented here are 19 T cell receptor beta chains from one specimen sequenced in a study of CXCR3-negative and CXCR3-positive naive CD8 T cells. Through 5' RACE with UMI labels, the TRB cDNA libraries were prepared. TCRdb re-analyzed the 5' RACE reads; it lists each CDR3 protein once, without DNA. The sample spans 100,000 to 150,000 distinct CDR3 sequences; the ten largest clones claim around 0.27%. Sequencing was performed on naive CXCR3- CD8+ T cells from blood. Subset in this sample: CD45RO-CCR7+CD27+CD95- naive CD8+ T cells lacking CXCR3 (TNR3-). All receptors derive from a human donor in good health. Some clones in this sample may be carry-over from other donors' samples.

The chain couples TRBV29-1 to TRBJ2-1. CDR3 length equals 11 residues. In germline, CDR1 is SQVTM, CDR2 ANQGSEA. CDR3 protein: CSVRDYNEQFF.

The chain joins TRBV12-3 or TRBV12-4 to TRBJ1-3; absent DNA, TCRdb's TRBD1 call cannot be checked. The CDR3 consists of 17 residues. The CDR3: CASSLALGLGRGHTIYF.

The gene calls are TRBV4-2 and TRBJ2-7; TCRdb's D call, TRBD2, is unchecked because there is no DNA. CDR1 is LGHNA, CDR2 YNFKEQ, per germline. The CDR3 consists of 14 residues. CDR3 sequence reads: CASSQDTSGREQYF.

V usage is TRBV15 and J usage is TRBJ2-2. This CDR3 has 17 amino acids. Germline V gives CDR1 LNHNV, CDR2 YYDKDF (reference sequence). CDR3 loop: CATSGGRVRANTGELFF. Full variable domain (outside the CDR3, taken from reference TRBV15 and TRBJ2-2): DAMVIQNPRYQVTQFGKPVTLSCSQTLNHNVMYWYQQKSSQAPKLLFHYYDKDFNNEADTPDNFQSRRPNTSFCFLDIRSPGLGDTAMYLCATSGGRVRANTGELFFGEGSRLTVL.

This rearrangement joins TRBV19 to TRBJ2-7. In germline, CDR1 is LNHDA, CDR2 SQIVND (reference sequence). This CDR3 has 16 residues. The CDR3 here is CASSISSGGSSYEQYF.

The chain uses TRBV6-5 and TRBJ2-2; the D call from TCRdb, TRBD2, cannot be confirmed without DNA. Germline lookup yields CDR1 MNHEY and CDR2 SVGAGI. The CDR3 consists of 16 residues. This CDR3 reads CASSYREPGITGELFF.

This chain links TRBV2 with TRBJ2-7. CDR3 length: 13 amino acids. Germline CDR1 and CDR2: SNHLY and FYNNEI. The chain's CDR3 is CASSVGWAYEQYF.

The rearrangement uses TRBV10-2 and TRBJ1-2; with no DNA, the TCRdb D assignment of TRBD1 cannot be verified. CDR1 and CDR2 (germline): WSHSY, SAAADI. The CDR3 has 17 residues. The CDR3 is CASSELDPRGFGSGYTF.

V usage is TRBV18 and J usage is TRBJ2-1. There are 14 residues in the CDR3. Looked up from germline, CDR1 is KGHSH and CDR2 is LQKENI. CDR3 loop: CASSPPATVNEQFF. Supplemented by reference TRBV18 and TRBJ2-1, the full variable domain reads NAGVMQNPRHLVRRRGQEARLRCSPMKGHSHVYWYRQLPEEGLKFMVYLQKENIIDESGMPKERFSAEFPKEGPSILRIQQVVRGDSAAYFCASSPPATVNEQFFGPGTRLTVL.

The J gene is TRBJ2-3, the V gene TRBV28; TCRdb lists TRBD2, though no DNA is available to test this call. Germline V gene data show CDR1 as MDHEN and CDR2 as SYDVKM. This CDR3 has 20 amino acids. Here the CDR3 reads CASSLWGLAGEPTSADTQYF.

This chain links TRBV9 with TRBJ2-2; TCRdb's assignment of TRBD2 cannot be checked, as there is no DNA. The germline V gene encodes CDR1 SGDLS and CDR2 YYNGEE. This CDR3 comprises 17 residues. The CDR3 protein is CASSVPLRGANTGELFF. The complete variable domain, with remaining parts taken from reference TRBV9 and TRBJ2-2, reads DSGVTQTPKHLITATGQRVTLRCSPRSGDLSVYWYQQSLDQGLQFLIQYYNGEERAKGNILERFSAQQFPDLHSELNLSSLELGDSALYFCASSVPLRGANTGELFFGEGSRLTVL.

The V and J genes are TRBV28 and TRBJ2-5. Looked up from germline, CDR1 is MDHEN and CDR2 is SYDVKM. This CDR3 is built from 12 residues. The CDR3: CASRGPHETQYF.

This chain links TRBV20-1 with TRBJ1-1; TCRdb names TRBD1, which stays unverified in the absence of DNA. This CDR3 is built from 16 residues. CDR1 is DFQATT, CDR2 SNEGSKA, per germline (reference sequence). CDR3 amino acids: CSARSPGQPFITEAFF.

The genes are TRBV5-6 and TRBJ2-7; TCRdb indicates TRBD1, and absent DNA this call remains unverified. The CDR3 runs to 15 residues. The germline CDR1 and CDR2 sequences are SGHDT and YYEEEE. This chain's CDR3 is CASSLDPGQSYEQYF.

This chain uses TRBV28 with TRBJ2-1. Germline assignment: CDR1 MDHEN and CDR2 SYDVKM. The CDR3 spans 12 residues. The CDR3 protein is CASSLDAYEQFF.

The chain links TRBV20-1 to TRBJ2-3; the TRBD2 assignment by TCRdb is unverifiable without DNA. The CDR3 length is 16 residues. The germline gives CDR1 DFQATT, CDR2 SNEGSKA (reference sequence). This chain's CDR3 is CSAREGGGDDPVTQYF.

The genes are TRBV15 and TRBJ2-5; TCRdb outputs TRBD2, but without DNA this stays unchecked. This CDR3 region has 14 residues. CDR1 is LNHNV, CDR2 YYDKDF, per germline (reference sequence). The CDR3 sequence is CATSRGPSQETQYF.

V usage is TRBV5-1 and J usage is TRBJ2-3; absent DNA, TCRdb's TRBD2 call cannot be checked. The CDR3 totals 15 residues. Germline V lookup: CDR1 SGHRS, CDR2 YFSETQ. CDR3 residues: CASNPGLAGGDTQYF.

The chain uses TRBV11-2 and TRBJ1-4. The CDR3 runs to 17 residues. Germline V CDR1 and CDR2: SGHAT, FQNNGV. The chain's CDR3 is CASSLVTAPATNEKLFF.